One sample yielded the 3 T cell receptor beta chains listed below, sequenced in a study of CD8 T cells in ankylosing spondylitis. Findings and limits, study-wide: A TCR beta motif of eight or nine highly homologous variants seemed to mark ankylosing spondylitis blood.

MiXCR was run by TCRdb on the 5' RACE reads, yielding one entry per CDR3 protein. Of roughly 440,000 distinct CDR3 sequences listed, roughly a sixth were seen once; the top ten hold approximately 1%. The antigens of these receptors remain unknown. The sample consisted of blood, either unsorted or a sorted T cell fraction (not recorded which). The origin of the receptors is a male donor with ankylosing spondylitis.

This clonotype has only a few counts. The V call is TRBV11-2, the J call TRBJ2-6; D is uncertain. V lost 4 bases, J lost 1 base, and 8 bases lay in between. The CDR3 consists of 15 residues. Germline CDR1 is SGHAT and CDR2 is FQNNGV. This chain's CDR3 is CASSYGPSGANVLTF. The CDR3 DNA reads as TGTGCCAGCAGCTACGGACCGTCTGGGGCCAACGTCCTGACTTTC. Based on the CDR3 plus reference TRBV11-2 and TRBJ2-6, the full variable domain is EAGVAQSPRYKIIEKRQSVAFWCNPISGHATLYWYQQILGQGPKLLIQFQNNGVVDDSQLPKDRFSAERLKGVDSTLKIQPAKLEDSAVYLCASSYGPSGANVLTFGAGSRLTVL.

The CDR3 region has the DNA TGTGCCAGCAGTGTTGGTCTAGCGGGGCCTCAAGAGACCCAGTACTTC. Its protein is CASSVGLAGPQETQYF. The genes are TRBV2 and TRBJ2-5; 9 positions agree with TRBD2. The CDR3 has 16 residues. The V gene's germline CDR1 is SNHLY and CDR2 FYNNEI. Trimming took 4 bases from V and 2 from J; bases not matched to a gene: 8.

J is TRBJ1-1 and V is TRBV6-2 or TRBV6-3; D is undetermined. This CDR3 has 16 amino acids. With 5 bases removed from V and 0 bases from J, the gap between germline ends came to 16 bases. Germline V gene sequence: CDR1 MNHEY, CDR2 SVGEGT. The chain's CDR3 is CASSNLPGWLNTEAFF. DNA for the CDR3: TGTGCCAGCAGTAACCTCCCCGGGTGGCTGAACACTGAAGCTTTCTTT.